Listed below are T cell receptor beta chains from one sample, sequenced in a study of cytomegalovirus exposure and HLA in healthy donors. TCRdb keeps only in-frame clones here, not all; method: immunoSEQ multiplex PCR. The sample carries 95,000 to 150,000 clones, 74% recorded once. Sequenced: PBMCs. These TCRs come from a woman aged 45-60 years in good health and CMV-seropositive. Both conserved end residues are part of each CDR3. Fields, in order: V gene, CDR3 length, J gene, CDR3 protein.

TRBV27	13	TRBJ2-1	CASSLQGYYEQFF
TRBV9	19	TRBJ1-5	CASSVVERTRAPPSQPQHF
TRBV15	11	TRBJ2-1	CATSRVDPQFF
TRBV19	14	TRBJ1-1	CASSMKRWPTEAFF
TRBV27	12	-	CASRDSSYEQYF
TRBV27	16	TRBJ1-2	CASSLGSPLRYYGYTF
TRBV9	15	TRBJ2-7	CASSVGKGAAYEQYF
TRBV9	16	TRBJ2-5	CASSVYGTGLRETQYF
TRBV7-9	14	TRBJ2-7	CASSEGGGSYEQYF
TRBV11-2	16	TRBJ2-7	CASSLGTSGGFGEQYF
TRBV4-2	18	TRBJ2-1	CASSPTLAGWSSYNEQFF
TRBV29-1	11	TRBJ1-1	CSVEWTVEAFF
TRBV5-1	16	TRBJ2-5	CASSLDTSGAQETQYF
TRBV18	14	TRBJ1-5	CASSRLGANQPQHF
TRBV6-1	13	TRBJ2-7	CAIQTGASYEQYF
TRBV5-4	16	TRBJ2-3	CASSWGQTVGPDTQYF
TRBV6-6	15	TRBJ2-1	CASSPPGQDTNEQFF
TRBV28	15	TRBJ2-5	CASSGPRGQRETQYF
TRBV19	15	TRBJ2-1	CASSKMSSGNNEQFF
TRBV6-1	13	TRBJ2-7	CASSEASFYEQYF
TRBV18	13	TRBJ2-3	CASSPGGTDTQYF
TRBV19	16	TRBJ1-5	CASSIGTGGGNQPQHF
TRBV15	13	TRBJ1-4	CATSRDGYEKLFF
TRBV18	15	-	CASSPSGTPSYEQYF
TRBV5-1	16	TRBJ2-3	CASSSPSGSSTDTQYF
TRBV6-1	14	TRBJ2-7	CASSEDRSRPEQYF
TRBV28	13	TRBJ1-3	CASSQALGNTIYF
TRBV28	16	TRBJ2-7	CASSFLIATLTYEQYF
TRBV5-5	15	TRBJ1-2	CASSLFAEITVGYTF
TRBV5-1	14	TRBJ2-3	CASSLQQLTDTQYF
TRBV7-2	13	TRBJ1-5	CASSLGEDQPQHF
TRBV28	14	TRBJ1-5	CASSFVAGNQPQHF
TRBV6-5	12	TRBJ2-3	CASSQKSGTQYF
TRBV29-1	15	TRBJ2-7	CSVEDRGDSSYEQYF